The rows below give T cell receptor beta chains drawn from one sample of a study of blood T cell repertoires in COVID-19. Clones were sequenced by immunoSEQ multiplex PCR, and TCRdb holds only the in-frame ones, with some missing. This table has around 110,000 clones, more than 80% appearing once. Input material: peripheral blood. The receptors come from a woman aged 60-75 years with acute or convalescent COVID-19. Each CDR3 is given with its conserved first and last residue. A D gene is named only where the DNA matches it firmly. The size field is filled for only some rows; it gives once, few, many or a size class.

J,size,V,D,DNA,CDR3
TRBJ1-5,-,TRBV28,-,TGTGCCAGCAGCCTTGTCCAGAGGAATCAGCCCCAGCATTTT,CASSLVQRNQPQHF
TRBJ1-3,once,TRBV28,TRBD1,TGTGCCAGCAGCCCCGGACAGGGGATAAACACCATATATTTT,CASSPGQGINTIYF
TRBJ1-5,-,TRBV18,-,TGTGCCAGCTCACTCTCCAGGGGCCCTCAGCCCCAGCATTTT,CASSLSRGPQPQHF
TRBJ2-2,-,TRBV11-2,TRBD2,TGTGCCAGCAGCCATCTTCAGGGACTAGCGGGGGTACACACCGGGGAGCTGTTTTTT,CASSHLQGLAGVHTGELFF
TRBJ1-2,-,TRBV19,-,TGTGCCAGTAGTATAGATCACGGACAGACGTATGGCTACACCTTC,CASSIDHGQTYGYTF
TRBJ1-1,-,TRBV3-1/TRBV3-2,TRBD1,TGTGCCAGCAGCTCGGCCCACAGGGGTTCCGGCACTGAAGCTTTCTTT,CASSSAHRGSGTEAFF
TRBJ2-7,-,TRBV7-2,TRBD1,TGTGCCAGCAGCTTAAACAGGGGGTCCTACGAGCAGTACTTC,CASSLNRGSYEQYF
TRBJ1-3,-,TRBV9,-,TGTGCCAGCAGCGTAAGTTCTACGGGAAACACCATATATTTT,CASSVSSTGNTIYF
TRBJ2-5,few,TRBV5-1,-,TGCGCCAGCAGCTTGGACGGACAGCAAGAGACCCAGTACTTC,CASSLDGQQETQYF
TRBJ2-7,-,TRBV11-2,TRBD2,TGTGCCAGCAGCTTAGATGGGGGACTAGCGGGGGCCTCCTACGAGCAGTACTTC,CASSLDGGLAGASYEQYF
TRBJ1-1,-,TRBV6-5,TRBD1,TGTGCCAGCAGTTCCGCCGAAGACAGGGAGATTGAAGCTTTCTTT,CASSSAEDREIEAFF
TRBJ2-7,-,TRBV12-3/TRBV12-4,-,TGTGCCAGCAGTTTTCAGACAGGCGAGCAGTACTTC,CASSFQTGEQYF
TRBJ2-5,-,TRBV5-1,-,TGCGCCAGCAGCTTGGGTCAGGTCCAAGAGACCCAGTACTTC,CASSLGQVQETQYF
TRBJ1-5,once,TRBV28,-,TGTGCCAGCAGTGGGGCAGTCAATAGCAATCAGCCCCAGCATTTT,CASSGAVNSNQPQHF
TRBJ2-1,-,TRBV9,TRBD1,TGTGCCAGCAGCGCTAGACAGGGGATTCCCAATGAGCAGTTCTTC,CASSARQGIPNEQFF
TRBJ2-4,once,TRBV9,TRBD2,TGTGCCAGCAGCGATTCAGCGGGAGGGAACATTCAGTACTTC,CASSDSAGGNIQYF
TRBJ2-3,-,TRBV3-1/TRBV3-2,TRBD1,TGTGCCAGCAGCCAAGCGACAGGGGGGGTGACAGATACGCAGTATTTT,CASSQATGGVTDTQYF
TRBJ2-7,-,TRBV11-2,-,TGTGCCAGCAGCTTGAGCTCCTACGAGCAGTACTTC,CASSLSSYEQYF
TRBJ2-5,-,TRBV30,TRBD1,TGTGCCTGGAACAGGGGGCTTCGGGAGACCCAGTACTTC,CAWNRGLRETQYF
TRBJ1-1,many,TRBV28,-,TGTGCCAGCAGCTCGGACAGATATAACACTGAAGCTTTCTTT,CASSSDRYNTEAFF
TRBJ1-2,-,TRBV14,TRBD1,TGTGCCAGCAGCCAAGCGATTACAGGGGGCTATGGCTACACCTTC,CASSQAITGGYGYTF
TRBJ1-5,-,TRBV6-1,-,TGTGCCAGCAGTGAAACTTTGCCGGGCAATCAGCCCCAGCATTTT,CASSETLPGNQPQHF
TRBJ1-1,-,TRBV27,TRBD1,TGTGCCAGCAGTTTATATAGACAGGGGGCGAACACTGAAGCTTTCTTT,CASSLYRQGANTEAFF
TRBJ2-7,-,TRBV25-1,-,TGTGCCAGCAGTGAATATGGTTTTAGCGACGAGCAGTACTTC,CASSEYGFSDEQYF
TRBJ2-3,-,TRBV5-1,-,TGCGCCAGCAGCTTGGCTGGGGCGAGCACAGATACGCAGTATTTT,CASSLAGASTDTQYF
TRBJ2-5,-,TRBV19,TRBD2,TGTGCCAGTAGTATAGGCCTAGCGGGGCGGGAGACCCAGTACTTC,CASSIGLAGRETQYF
TRBJ1-6,-,TRBV28,TRBD1,TGTGCCAGCAGTCCCGGGACAGGGGTCTATAATTCACCCCTCCACTTT,CASSPGTGVYNSPLHF
TRBJ2-2,-,TRBV10-3,TRBD2,TGTGCCATCAAAGCGGGAGTGGACACCGGGGAGCTGTTTTTT,CAIKAGVDTGELFF
TRBJ2-1,-,TRBV5-4,TRBD1,TGTGCCAGCAGCGATATAGGGGGCCCCTACAATGAGCAGTTCTTC,CASSDIGGPYNEQFF
TRBJ2-7,-,TRBV6-5,-,TGTGCCAGCAGTTTGTTACCCGGGACAACCTCCTACGAGCAGTACTTC,CASSLLPGTTSYEQYF
TRBJ1-4,-,TRBV4-1,-,TGCGCCAGCAGCCCATCGGCAGGGAATGAAAAACTGTTTTTT,CASSPSAGNEKLFF
TRBJ1-1,-,TRBV5-1,-,TGCGCCAGCAGCCCTGGACAACTCACTGAAGCTTTCTTT,CASSPGQLTEAFF
TRBJ1-2,-,TRBV7-2,-,TGTGCCAGCAGCTTAAGCACAGGGAACGCCTATACCGCTGGCTACACCTTC,CASSLSTGNAYTAGYTF
TRBJ1-1,-,TRBV10-3,-,TGTGCCATCAGTGAGGGCGGGGTTGAAGGCACTGAAGCTTTCTTT,CAISEGGVEGTEAFF